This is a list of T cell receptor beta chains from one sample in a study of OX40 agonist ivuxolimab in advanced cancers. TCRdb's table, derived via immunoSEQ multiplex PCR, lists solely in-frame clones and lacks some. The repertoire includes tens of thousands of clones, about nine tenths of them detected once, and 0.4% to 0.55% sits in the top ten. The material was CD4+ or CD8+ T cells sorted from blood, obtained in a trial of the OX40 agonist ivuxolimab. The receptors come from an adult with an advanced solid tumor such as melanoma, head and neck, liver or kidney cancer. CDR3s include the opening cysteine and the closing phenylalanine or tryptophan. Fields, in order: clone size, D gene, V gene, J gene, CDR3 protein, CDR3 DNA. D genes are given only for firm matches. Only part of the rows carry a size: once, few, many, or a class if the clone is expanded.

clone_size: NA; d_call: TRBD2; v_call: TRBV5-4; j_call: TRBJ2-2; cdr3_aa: CASSRGGRLAGSNTGELFF; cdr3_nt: TGTGCCAGCAGCCGGGGGGGACGGCTAGCGGGATCGAACACCGGGGAGCTGTTTTTT
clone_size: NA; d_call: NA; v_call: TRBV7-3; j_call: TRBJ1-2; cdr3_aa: CASSSDGTNYGYTF; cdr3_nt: TGTGCCAGCAGCTCGGACGGAACTAACTATGGCTACACCTTC
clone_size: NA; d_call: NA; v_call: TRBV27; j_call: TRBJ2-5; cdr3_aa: CASSSSGVGTQYF; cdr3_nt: TGTGCCAGCAGTTCCTCGGGGGTAGGGACCCAGTACTTC
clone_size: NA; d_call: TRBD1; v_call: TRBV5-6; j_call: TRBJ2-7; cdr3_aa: CASSLWDRGSYEQYF; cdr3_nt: TGTGCCAGCAGCTTGTGGGACAGGGGCTCCTACGAGCAGTACTTC
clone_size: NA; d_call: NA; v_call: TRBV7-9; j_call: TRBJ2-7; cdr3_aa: CASSLDFQYEQYF; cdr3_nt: TGTGCCAGCAGCTTAGACTTCCAATACGAGCAGTACTTC
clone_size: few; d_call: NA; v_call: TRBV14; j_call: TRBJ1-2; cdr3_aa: CASSQTGGPRGYTF; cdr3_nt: TGTGCCAGCAGCCAAACGGGAGGGCCGAGGGGCTACACCTTC
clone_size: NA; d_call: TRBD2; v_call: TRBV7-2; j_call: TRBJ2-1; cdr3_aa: CASSTLAEQFF; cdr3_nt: TGTGCCAGCAGCACACTAGCGGAGCAGTTCTTC
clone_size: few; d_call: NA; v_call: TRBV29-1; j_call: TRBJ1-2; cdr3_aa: CSGSGKDGYTF; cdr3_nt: TGCAGCGGTTCAGGGAAAGATGGCTACACCTTC
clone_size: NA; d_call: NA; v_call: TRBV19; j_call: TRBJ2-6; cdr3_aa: CASSRTTSGANVLTF; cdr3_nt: TGTGCCAGTAGCCGCACGACCTCTGGGGCCAACGTCCTGACTTTC
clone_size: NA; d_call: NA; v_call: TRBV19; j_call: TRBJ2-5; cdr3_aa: CASSIGGVQETQYF; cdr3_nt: TGTGCCAGTAGTATAGGAGGCGTCCAAGAGACCCAGTACTTC
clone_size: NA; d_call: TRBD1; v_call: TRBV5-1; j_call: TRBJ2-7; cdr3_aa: CASSLTGTGGFYEQYF; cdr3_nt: TGCGCCAGCAGCTTGACCGGGACAGGGGGATTCTACGAGCAGTACTTC
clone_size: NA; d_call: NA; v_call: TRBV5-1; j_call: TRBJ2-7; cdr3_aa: CASSISGNSYEQYF; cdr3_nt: TGCGCCAGCAGCATTAGCGGAAATTCCTACGAGCAGTACTTC
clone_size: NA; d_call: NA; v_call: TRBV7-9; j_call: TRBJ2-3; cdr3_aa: CASSFGTTDTQYF; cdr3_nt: TGTGCCAGCAGCTTTGGTACCACAGATACGCAGTATTTT
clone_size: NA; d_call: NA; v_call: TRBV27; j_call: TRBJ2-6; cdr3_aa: CASSLYPLFGANVLTF; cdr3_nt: TGTGCCAGCAGTTTATACCCATTGTTTGGGGCCAACGTCCTGACTTTC
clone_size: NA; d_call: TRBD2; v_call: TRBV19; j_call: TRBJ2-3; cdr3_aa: CASLAGSTDTQYF; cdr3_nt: TGTGCCAGCCTAGCGGGAAGCACAGATACGCAGTATTTT
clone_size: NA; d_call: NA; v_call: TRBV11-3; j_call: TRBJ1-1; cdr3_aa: CASSSQVWAMNTEAFF; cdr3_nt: TGTGCCAGCAGCTCACAGGTATGGGCCATGAACACTGAAGCTTTCTTT
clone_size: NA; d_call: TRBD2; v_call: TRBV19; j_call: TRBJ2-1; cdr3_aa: CASKIRSGTSGNHEQFF; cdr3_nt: TGTGCCAGTAAAATCCGGTCAGGGACTAGCGGGAACCATGAGCAGTTCTTC
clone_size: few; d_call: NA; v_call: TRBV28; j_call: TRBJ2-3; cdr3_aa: CASSLWEEGADTQYF; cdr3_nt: TGTGCCAGCAGTTTGTGGGAAGAAGGGGCAGATACGCAGTATTTT
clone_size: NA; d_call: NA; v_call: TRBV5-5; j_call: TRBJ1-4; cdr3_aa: CASSPPTTNEKLFF; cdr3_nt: TGTGCCAGCAGCCCCCCCACAACTAATGAAAAACTGTTTTTT
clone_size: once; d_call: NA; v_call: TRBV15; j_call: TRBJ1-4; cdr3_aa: CATSKSVSNEKLFF; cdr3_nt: TGTGCCACCAGCAAGTCGGTCTCTAATGAAAAACTGTTTTTT
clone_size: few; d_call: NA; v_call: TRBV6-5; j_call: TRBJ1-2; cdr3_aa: CASSYFSSGLGYGYTF; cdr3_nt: TGTGCCAGCAGTTACTTCTCAAGTGGCCTGGGGTATGGCTACACCTTC
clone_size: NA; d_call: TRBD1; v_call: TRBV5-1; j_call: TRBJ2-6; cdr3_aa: CASSPGQGTGANVLTF; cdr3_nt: TGCGCCAGCAGCCCCGGACAGGGGACCGGGGCCAACGTCCTGACTTTC
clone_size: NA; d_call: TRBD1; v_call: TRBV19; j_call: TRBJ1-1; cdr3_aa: CASSIKTGGGEAFF; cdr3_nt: TGTGCCAGTAGTATAAAGACAGGGGGCGGTGAAGCTTTCTTT
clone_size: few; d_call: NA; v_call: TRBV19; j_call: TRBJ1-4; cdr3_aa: CASNEGESEKLFF; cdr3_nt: TGTGCCAGTAACGAGGGGGAAAGTGAAAAACTGTTTTTT
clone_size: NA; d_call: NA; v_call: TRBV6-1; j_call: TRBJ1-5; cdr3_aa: CASSESWLSNQPQHF; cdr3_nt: TGTGCCAGCAGTGAATCTTGGCTTAGCAATCAGCCCCAGCATTTT
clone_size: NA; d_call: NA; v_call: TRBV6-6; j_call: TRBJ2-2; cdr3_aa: CATNRAGELFF; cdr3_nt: TGTGCCACCAACAGGGCCGGGGAGCTGTTTTTT
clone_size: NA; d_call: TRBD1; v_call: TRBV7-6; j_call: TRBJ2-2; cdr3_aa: CASSFTGGTGELFF; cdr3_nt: TGTGCCAGCAGCTTCACAGGGGGCACCGGGGAGCTGTTTTTT
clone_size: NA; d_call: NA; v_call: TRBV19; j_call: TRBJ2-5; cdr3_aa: CASLHQETQYF; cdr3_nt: TGTGCCAGTCTTCATCAAGAGACCCAGTACTTC
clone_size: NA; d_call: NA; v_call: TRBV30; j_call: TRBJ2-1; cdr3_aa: CAWSPGFLNEQFF; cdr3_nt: TGTGCCTGGAGTCCGGGATTCCTCAATGAGCAGTTCTTC
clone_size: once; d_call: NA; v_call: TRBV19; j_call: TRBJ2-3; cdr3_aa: CASSPRDIGTQYF; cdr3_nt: TGTGCCAGTAGTCCGCGGGACATAGGTACGCAGTATTTT
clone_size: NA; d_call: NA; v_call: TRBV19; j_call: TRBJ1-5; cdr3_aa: CASRHLSSNQPQHF; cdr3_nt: TGTGCCAGTAGGCATCTATCTAGCAATCAGCCCCAGCATTTT
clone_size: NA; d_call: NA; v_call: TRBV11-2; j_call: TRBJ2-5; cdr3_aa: CASSSLGGPWETQYF; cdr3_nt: TGTGCCAGCAGCTCTCTAGGAGGACCCTGGGAGACCCAGTACTTC
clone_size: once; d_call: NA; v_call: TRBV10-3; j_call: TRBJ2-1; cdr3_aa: CAISEPAGSSYNEQFF; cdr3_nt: TGTGCCATCAGTGAGCCGGCAGGGAGCTCCTACAATGAGCAGTTCTTC
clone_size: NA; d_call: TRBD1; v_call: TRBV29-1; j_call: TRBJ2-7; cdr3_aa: CSASGGQGISYEQYF; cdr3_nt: TGCAGCGCGAGTGGTGGACAGGGAATCTCCTACGAGCAGTACTTC
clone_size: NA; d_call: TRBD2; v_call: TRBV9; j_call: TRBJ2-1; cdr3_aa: CASSVGWDSGSTIYNEQFF; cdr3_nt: TGTGCCAGCAGCGTAGGCTGGGATAGCGGGAGCACAATCTACAATGAGCAGTTCTTC
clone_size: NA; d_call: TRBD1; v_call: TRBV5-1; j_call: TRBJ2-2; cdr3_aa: CASSPRTGITGELFF; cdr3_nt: TGCGCCAGCAGCCCCCGGACAGGGATCACCGGGGAGCTGTTTTTT
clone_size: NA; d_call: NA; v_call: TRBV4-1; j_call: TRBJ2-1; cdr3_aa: CASSSQGWNNEQFF; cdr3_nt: TGCGCCAGCAGCAGTCAAGGTTGGAACAATGAGCAGTTCTTC
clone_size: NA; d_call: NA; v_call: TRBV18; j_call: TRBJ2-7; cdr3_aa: CASSNARGARHEQYF; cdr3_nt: TGTGCCAGCTCAAATGCTAGGGGGGCGCGGCACGAGCAGTACTTC
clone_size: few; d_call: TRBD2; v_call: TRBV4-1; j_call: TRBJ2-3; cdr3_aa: CASSRLAGGPDTQYF; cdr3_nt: TGCGCCAGCAGCCGACTAGCGGGAGGTCCAGATACGCAGTATTTT
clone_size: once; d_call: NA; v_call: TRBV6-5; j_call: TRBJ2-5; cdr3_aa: CASSYSGAREGTQYF; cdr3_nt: TGTGCCAGCAGTTACTCGGGGGCCCGTGAGGGGACCCAGTACTTC
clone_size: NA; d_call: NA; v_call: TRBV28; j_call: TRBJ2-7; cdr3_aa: CASTGNYEQYF; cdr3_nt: TGTGCCAGTACAGGGAACTACGAGCAGTACTTC
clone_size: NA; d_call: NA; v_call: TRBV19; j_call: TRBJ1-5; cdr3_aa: CASSLKRGNQPQHF; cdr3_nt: TGTGCCAGTAGTCTTAAGCGAGGCAATCAGCCCCAGCATTTT
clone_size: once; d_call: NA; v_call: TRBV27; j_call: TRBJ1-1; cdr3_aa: CASSFSLGNTEAFF; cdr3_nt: TGTGCCAGCAGTTTCTCCCTCGGGAACACTGAAGCTTTCTTT
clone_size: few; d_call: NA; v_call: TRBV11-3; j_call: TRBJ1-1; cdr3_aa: CASSPSFGFLGDTPEAFF; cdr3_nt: TGTGCCAGCAGCCCGAGCTTCGGCTTTTTGGGGGACACCCCTGAAGCTTTCTTT
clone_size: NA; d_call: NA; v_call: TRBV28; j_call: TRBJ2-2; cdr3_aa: CASSPPNPGTGELFF; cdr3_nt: TGTGCCAGCAGCCCCCCGAATCCGGGGACCGGGGAGCTGTTTTTT
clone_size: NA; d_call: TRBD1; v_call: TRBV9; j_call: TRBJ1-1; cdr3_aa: CASSAQGGTEAFF; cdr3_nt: TGTGCCAGCAGCGCACAGGGGGGCACTGAAGCTTTCTTT
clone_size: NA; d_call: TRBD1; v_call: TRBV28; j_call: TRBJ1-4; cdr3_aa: CASRATGGGEKLFF; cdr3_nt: TGTGCCAGCAGGGCCACAGGGGGTGGTGAAAAACTGTTTTTT
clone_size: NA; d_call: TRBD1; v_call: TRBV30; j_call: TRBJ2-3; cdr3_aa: CAWNRQGAVDTQYF; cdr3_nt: TGTGCCTGGAACAGACAGGGAGCCGTAGATACGCAGTATTTT
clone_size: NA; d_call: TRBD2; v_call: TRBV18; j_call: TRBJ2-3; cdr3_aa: CASSLGTSPITDTQYF; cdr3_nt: TGTGCCAGCTCACTTGGGACTAGCCCCATCACAGATACGCAGTATTTT
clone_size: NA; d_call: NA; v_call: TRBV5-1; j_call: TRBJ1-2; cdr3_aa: CASSVTGLRGYGYTF; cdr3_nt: TGCGCCAGCAGCGTCACAGGGCTAAGAGGGTATGGCTACACCTTC
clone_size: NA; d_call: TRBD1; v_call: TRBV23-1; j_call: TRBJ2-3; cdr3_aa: CASSQGQGWGTDTQYF; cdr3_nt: TGCGCCAGCAGTCAAGGACAGGGATGGGGCACAGATACGCAGTATTTT
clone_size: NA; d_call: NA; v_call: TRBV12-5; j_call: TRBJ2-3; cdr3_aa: CASGQGDGTDTQYF; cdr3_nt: TGTGCTAGTGGTCAAGGGGACGGCACAGATACGCAGTATTTT
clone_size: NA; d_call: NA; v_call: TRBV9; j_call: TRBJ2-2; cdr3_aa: CASSVASRELFF; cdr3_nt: TGTGCCAGCAGCGTAGCTTCGCGGGAGCTGTTTTTT
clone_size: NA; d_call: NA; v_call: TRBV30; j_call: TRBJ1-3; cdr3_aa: CAWRGSGNTIYF; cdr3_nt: TGTGCCTGGAGGGGCTCTGGAAACACCATATATTTT
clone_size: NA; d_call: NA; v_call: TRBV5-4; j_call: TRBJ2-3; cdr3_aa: CASSLAGFTSTDTQYF; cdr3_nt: TGTGCCAGCAGCTTGGCCGGGTTTACTAGCACAGATACGCAGTATTTT